The clone carrying this TCR beta chain was detected once. The CDR3 does not end in the conserved phenylalanine or tryptophan, so this is likely a read error. CDR3 length equals 14 residues. The germline V gene has CDR1 LGHDT and CDR2 YNNKEL (reference sequence). V was clipped by 4 bases and J by 4 bases; unmatched bases: 4. This sample is part of a study of early T cells in non-severe SARS-CoV-2 infection. Researchers tagged individual cDNA molecules with unique molecular identifiers. TCRdb re-called the 5' RACE reads through MiXCR, storing one row per CDR3 protein. Of 70,000 to 90,000 distinct CDR3 sequences detected, roughly 12% appear once; the ten largest clones hold roughly 3.6%.

The sequenced sample consisted of whole blood. This chain links TRBV3-1 with TRBJ2-7, with 10 bases matching TRBD2. The TCR originated in an adult who was a healthcare worker with PCR-confirmed SARS-CoV-2 infection or an uninfected control (not recorded which). The CDR3 coding sequence is TGTGCCAGCAGCCGCCAGGGACTAGCGTACGAGCAGTACTAC. Protein: CASSRQGLAYEQYY.